These T cell receptor beta chains were read from a single sample in a study of cytomegalovirus exposure and HLA in healthy donors. Profiled with immunoSEQ multiplex PCR; TCRdb holds only in-frame clones, not every one. The sample totals roughly 79,000 clones. The sequenced material came from PBMCs. These receptors originate from a man younger than 40 in good health and CMV-seronegative. Each CDR3 is given without its conserved first and last residue.

>14|TRBV6-6|TRBJ2-3
ASSSGGHGATDTQY
>10|TRBV19|TRBJ2-1
ASSILDGEQF
>12|TRBV6-1|TRBJ1-5
ASRRGGGNQPQH
>11|TRBV5-1|TRBJ2-5
ASQQGQQETQY
>13|TRBV18|TRBJ2-4
ASSPTGVAKNIQY
>14|TRBV27|TRBJ2-3
ASTQLAGSMSDTQY
>13|TRBV5-4|TRBJ2-2
ASSVSGGNTGELF
>13|TRBV7-9|TRBJ1-2
ASSLVSGAGYGYT
>12|TRBV19|TRBJ2-7
ASSIGGSSYEQY
>13|TRBV18|TRBJ1-2
ASSPLGAGVYGYT
>12|TRBV30|TRBJ1-5
AWSGPGDNQPQH
>13|TRBV5-4|TRBJ1-6
ASSLGAPYNSPLH